The subject of this entry is one T cell receptor (beta chain). Its antigen is undetermined. This entry is derived from a study of T cell responses to AZD1222 COVID-19 vaccine. The study, taken as a whole, reports: It should be noted that donors were predominantly white British and more often female, and clonal diversity was possibly underestimated. Spike-specific TCR breadth rose after two AZD1222 doses, and depth rose as well. Repertoire collection took place solely once the T cell response had peaked.

Second doses were pooled across both intervals (about 4 or about 12 weeks). Looked up from germline, CDR1 is LGHDT and CDR2 is YNNKEL (reference sequence). The CDR3 has 14 amino acids. Trimming removed 4 bases from V and 7 bases from J, with 14 bases in between. Sequenced by immunoSEQ multiplex PCR; TCRdb stores in-frame clones only, minus some. The sample includes 90,000 to 120,000 clones, 92% of them seen just once. Sequences were derived from peripheral blood, sampled 28 days after the second AZD1222 dose. The chain recombines TRBV3-1 (or the pseudogene TRBV3-2) with TRBJ2-1, with D possibly matching TRBD1 (6 bases). This TCR was sampled from an adult who received the AZD1222 COVID-19 vaccine. CDR3 DNA: TGTGCCAGCAGCCGTTCCGGGACACATAATGAGCAGTTCTTC. Its translation is CASSRSGTHNEQFF.